A single T cell receptor (beta chain) is shown here with its context. The antigen remains undetermined. The CDR3 is 12 amino acids. Trimming took off 5 bases at V and 5 bases at J, with 10 bases between the two ends. Germline V lookup: CDR1 LGHNT, CDR2 FRNRAP. The sample comes from a study of cytomegalovirus exposure and HLA in healthy donors. At the level of the study: Researchers previously reported finding about 110 million unique TCR beta sequences from roughly 180 million T cells. General study results and limits: It was about 180 TCR beta chains that were listed as cytomegalovirus-associated. Across donors, presence/absence analyses took sequencing depth to be roughly uniform. Previously analyzed data showed that most TCR beta V segments were productive at a frequency of about 87% or about 30%.

Researchers ran the PCR with 60 Vbeta and 13 Jbeta primers. TCRdb keeps only in-frame clones here, not all; method: immunoSEQ multiplex PCR. The top ten clones hold roughly 1.9% of a sample with over 150,000 clones, roughly 80% of them seen once. This clonotype originated in a human donor in good health. This rearrangement joins TRBV12-5 to TRBJ2-7; tentative D call: TRBD1 (6 bases). Sequenced input: PBMCs. CDR3 coding DNA: TGTGCTAGTGGTGTCACAGGGAACGAGCAGTACTTC. It yields the protein CASGVTGNEQYF.